This T cell receptor beta chain derives from a study of cytomegalovirus exposure and HLA in healthy donors. This clone has more than one count but fewer than ten. Its cognate antigen is unknown. Compared with germline, one end of the junction differs, possibly owing to a read error. Findings of the study overall: CMV antigen specificity was confirmed in vitro for three CMV-associated chains. Equally common other TCR beta chains were less clonally expanded than HLA-associated ones, a later analysis found. Most likely, a cluster of highly shared sequence variants arose as a sequencing artifact. Presence/absence analyses assumed roughly uniform sequencing depth across donors, which may not hold.

The germline CDR1 and CDR2 sequences are SEHNR and FQNEAQ (reference sequence). There are 14 residues in the CDR3. The PCR used 60 Vbeta and 13 Jbeta primers. Libraries were prepared by immunoSEQ multiplex PCR; TCRdb keeps only in-frame clonotypes and omits some of them. This sample has hundreds of thousands of clones; over 85% occur once, and the top ten carry about 2%. The V call is TRBV7-9, the J call TRBJ1-5; 8 bases match TRBD1. The receptor was isolated from a woman aged 18-29 years in good health and CMV-seronegative. Sequenced: PBMCs. The CDR3: CSSSPTGDYQPQHF. The CDR3 DNA reads TGTTCCAGCAGCCCGACAGGGGATTATCAGCCCCAGCATTTT.